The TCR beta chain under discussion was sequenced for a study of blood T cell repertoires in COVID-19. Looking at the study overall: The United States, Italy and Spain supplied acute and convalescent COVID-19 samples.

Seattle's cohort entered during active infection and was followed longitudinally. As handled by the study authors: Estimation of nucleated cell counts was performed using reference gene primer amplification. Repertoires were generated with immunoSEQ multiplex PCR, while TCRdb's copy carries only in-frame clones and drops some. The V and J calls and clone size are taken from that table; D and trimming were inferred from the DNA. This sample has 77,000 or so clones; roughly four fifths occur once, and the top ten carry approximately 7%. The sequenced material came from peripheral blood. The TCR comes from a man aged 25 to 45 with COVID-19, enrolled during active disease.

CDR3 coding DNA: TGTGCCAGCAGTTTTCTGGACAGGGGCTATGGCTACACCTTC. Encoded protein: CASSFLDRGYGYTF. The gene calls are TRBV28 and TRBJ1-2; 9 nucleotides match TRBD1. Germline V gene data show CDR1 as MDHEN and CDR2 as SYDVKM. Germline trimming cut 3 bases from V and 4 bases from J; bases unmatched to any gene: 3. The CDR3 is 14 amino acids.